Listed below are T cell receptor beta chains from one sample, sequenced in a study of blood T cell repertoires in COVID-19. Using immunoSEQ multiplex PCR, the repertoire was profiled, and TCRdb retains in-frame clones only, with some absent. The data show approximately 61,000 clones, around 77% seen once. Source material: peripheral blood. These receptors were taken from a man of 80 years or more with active or convalescent COVID-19. The CDR3 runs from the conserved cysteine through the conserved F or W. Each record gives: clone size, V gene, J gene, CDR3 protein. Not all rows give a size; the values are once, few, many and, for expanded clones, a class.

clone size: NA
V gene: TRBV13
J gene: TRBJ2-7
CDR3 protein: CASSLGPNRGRGYEQYF

clone size: NA
V gene: TRBV9
J gene: TRBJ2-5
CDR3 protein: CASSLSGGQETQYF

clone size: NA
V gene: TRBV10-2
J gene: TRBJ2-5
CDR3 protein: CASSEPGLGKETQYF

clone size: NA
V gene: TRBV15
J gene: TRBJ2-7
CDR3 protein: CATSRDRTGGAYEQYF

clone size: NA
V gene: TRBV6-5
J gene: TRBJ1-6
CDR3 protein: CASRLGTGHPSPLHF

clone size: NA
V gene: TRBV7-9
J gene: TRBJ2-2
CDR3 protein: CASSLGQRGGGANTGELFF

clone size: NA
V gene: TRBV3-1/TRBV3-2
J gene: TRBJ1-4
CDR3 protein: CASSQGAGEKLFF

clone size: NA
V gene: TRBV10-2
J gene: TRBJ1-2
CDR3 protein: CASSESGRVDGYTF

clone size: NA
V gene: TRBV7-6
J gene: TRBJ1-2
CDR3 protein: CASSRGSYGYTF

clone size: NA
V gene: TRBV6-5
J gene: TRBJ1-3
CDR3 protein: CASSYSGQYGSTIYF

clone size: once
V gene: TRBV5-5
J gene: TRBJ2-3
CDR3 protein: CASSLSRLAVDTQYF

clone size: NA
V gene: TRBV3-1/TRBV3-2
J gene: TRBJ1-5
CDR3 protein: CASSLSDSNQPQHF

clone size: NA
V gene: TRBV7-9
J gene: TRBJ2-7
CDR3 protein: CASSRETFISPEQYF

clone size: NA
V gene: TRBV2
J gene: TRBJ1-2
CDR3 protein: CASSDSTGGDGYTF

clone size: NA
V gene: TRBV4-2
J gene: TRBJ1-3
CDR3 protein: CASSQEPRGGAGNTIYF

clone size: NA
V gene: TRBV29-1
J gene: TRBJ1-1
CDR3 protein: CSVENGQNTEAFF

clone size: NA
V gene: TRBV4-3
J gene: TRBJ2-7
CDR3 protein: CASSQDGLARYEQYF

clone size: NA
V gene: TRBV5-1
J gene: TRBJ2-3
CDR3 protein: CASSLSVPGGTDTQYF

clone size: NA
V gene: TRBV2
J gene: TRBJ1-5
CDR3 protein: CASSDQGASTQPQHF

clone size: NA
V gene: TRBV5-4
J gene: TRBJ1-3
CDR3 protein: CASSLSQGAGNTIYF

clone size: once
V gene: TRBV24-1
J gene: TRBJ2-2
CDR3 protein: CATSDSVPTNTGELFF

clone size: NA
V gene: TRBV5-1
J gene: TRBJ2-1
CDR3 protein: CASSFEGRAFVIF

clone size: NA
V gene: TRBV28
J gene: TRBJ1-4
CDR3 protein: CASRSGSANEKLFF

clone size: many
V gene: TRBV7-3
J gene: TRBJ2-1
CDR3 protein: CASSSREGPYNEQFF

clone size: NA
V gene: TRBV7-9
J gene: TRBJ2-2
CDR3 protein: CASSSSVAGLGTGELFF

clone size: few
V gene: TRBV5-5
J gene: TRBJ1-2
CDR3 protein: CASSLLQGGGYTF

clone size: NA
V gene: TRBV5-6
J gene: TRBJ2-4
CDR3 protein: CASSLSRDRVGAKNIQYF

clone size: NA
V gene: TRBV10-2
J gene: TRBJ2-4
CDR3 protein: CASDGTGVKNIQYF

clone size: NA
V gene: TRBV7-2
J gene: TRBJ2-2
CDR3 protein: CASSHRDTAIGELFF

clone size: NA
V gene: TRBV2
J gene: TRBJ1-5
CDR3 protein: CASSGGRDINQPQHF

clone size: once
V gene: TRBV5-1
J gene: TRBJ2-1
CDR3 protein: CASSLSASSYNEQFF

clone size: NA
V gene: TRBV27
J gene: TRBJ1-5
CDR3 protein: CASSLIQGGNQPQHF

clone size: NA
V gene: TRBV6-6
J gene: TRBJ1-5
CDR3 protein: CASSYSMAVQPQHF

clone size: NA
V gene: TRBV9
J gene: TRBJ2-3
CDR3 protein: CASSDLASDTQYF

clone size: NA
V gene: TRBV2
J gene: TRBJ2-3
CDR3 protein: CASTFHRARTDTQYF

clone size: NA
V gene: TRBV5-1
J gene: TRBJ2-3
CDR3 protein: CASSPGLAAPGPYF

clone size: NA
V gene: TRBV27
J gene: TRBJ2-1
CDR3 protein: CASSFTAGTYNEQFF

clone size: NA
V gene: TRBV19
J gene: TRBJ2-2
CDR3 protein: CASRWGGPGELFF

clone size: NA
V gene: TRBV19
J gene: TRBJ2-2
CDR3 protein: CASRAGGNTGELFF

clone size: NA
V gene: TRBV2
J gene: TRBJ2-5
CDR3 protein: CASSLLTAQETQYF

clone size: NA
V gene: TRBV7-9
J gene: TRBJ1-2
CDR3 protein: CASSSPDRAGGYTF

clone size: NA
V gene: TRBV7-2
J gene: TRBJ2-1
CDR3 protein: CASSLDVNSYNEQFF

clone size: NA
V gene: TRBV29-1
J gene: TRBJ1-1
CDR3 protein: CSVAVRGASRTEAFF

clone size: many
V gene: TRBV6-6
J gene: TRBJ1-6
CDR3 protein: CASSYGQGAYNSPLHF

clone size: few
V gene: TRBV5-4
J gene: TRBJ2-1
CDR3 protein: CASSEGGVSSNEQFF

clone size: NA
V gene: TRBV7-2
J gene: TRBJ2-2
CDR3 protein: CASSFLNTGELFF

clone size: NA
V gene: TRBV19
J gene: TRBJ1-1
CDR3 protein: CASSSLDRGLNTEAFF

clone size: NA
V gene: TRBV2
J gene: TRBJ2-5
CDR3 protein: CASSEAGGELGTQYF

clone size: NA
V gene: TRBV9
J gene: TRBJ1-1
CDR3 protein: CASSPSDSIEAFF